This note documents a single T cell receptor (beta chain) sequence. The sample belongs to a study of blood T cell repertoires in COVID-19. Study overall: T cells, B-cell-depleted T cells, or PBMCs supplied cDNA or gDNA.

The CDR3 consists of 15 residues. The V end was cut by 5 bases, the J end by 1 base, with 12 bases between. Germline CDR1 reads SGHTA; CDR2 reads FQGTGA. Here immunoSEQ multiplex PCR was the method, and the copy in TCRdb shows in-frame clones only, minus some. Among over 300,000 clones, roughly 90% were seen once, and the ten largest hold roughly 1.2%. The specimen sequenced was peripheral blood. This sequence originates from a man between 35 and 55 years old with acute or convalescent COVID-19. The chain carries TRBV7-3 and TRBJ1-5; weak D call: TRBD1 (6 bases). The CDR3 DNA reads as TGTGCCAGCAGCCCTACAGGGCAGAGCAATCAGCCCCAGCATTTT. Its protein is CASSPTGQSNQPQHF.